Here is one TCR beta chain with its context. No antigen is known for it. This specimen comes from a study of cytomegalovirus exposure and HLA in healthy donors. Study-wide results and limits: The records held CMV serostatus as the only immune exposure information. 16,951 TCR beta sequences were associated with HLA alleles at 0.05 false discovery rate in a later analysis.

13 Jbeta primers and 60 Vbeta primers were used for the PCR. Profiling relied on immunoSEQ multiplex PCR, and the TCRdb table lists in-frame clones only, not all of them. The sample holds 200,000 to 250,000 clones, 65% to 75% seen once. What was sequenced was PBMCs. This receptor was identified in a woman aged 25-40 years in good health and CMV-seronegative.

CDR3 region: CASSIGPEDRAYYEQYF. DNA of the CDR3: TGTGCCAGTAGTATCGGCCCCGAGGACAGGGCTTATTACGAGCAGTACTTC. The chain joins TRBV19 to TRBJ2-7; 8 bases agree with TRBD1. The germline gives CDR1 LNHDA, CDR2 SQIVND (reference sequence). The length of the CDR3 is 17 residues. After removal of 3 bases from V and 4 bases from J, the junction contained 14 bases not matched to a gene.